Following are 25 T cell receptor beta chains from one sample sequenced in a study of T cell responses to AZD1222 COVID-19 vaccine. Repertoires were generated with immunoSEQ multiplex PCR, while TCRdb's copy carries only in-frame clones and drops some. The table includes fewer than 200,000 clones, 88% detected once. Sequencing was performed on peripheral blood, taken 28 days after the second AZD1222 dose. The receptors shown here come from an adult who received the AZD1222 COVID-19 vaccine.

The J gene is TRBJ2-1, the V gene TRBV3-1 (or the pseudogene TRBV3-2), with D perhaps TRBD1 (5 bases). Trimming removed 1 base from V and 5 bases from J, with 12 bases in between. Germline CDR1 reads LGHDT; CDR2 reads YNNKEL (reference sequence). CDR3 length: 15 residues. CDR3 residues: CASSQVSQANNEQFF. The CDR3 region has the DNA TGTGCCAGCAGCCAAGTCTCACAGGCGAACAATGAGCAGTTCTTC.

The chain has TRBV7-3 and TRBJ2-2, with no clear D. The CDR3 is 13 amino acids. V gave up 3 bases and J gave up 7 bases, with 9 bases separating them. Germline V gives CDR1 SGHTA, CDR2 FQGTGA. The CDR3 nucleotides read TGTGCCAGCAGCTTCGATAGTGGCGGGGAGCTGTTTTTT. This gives the protein CASSFDSGGELFF.

The CDR3 spells CATSRDLVSGSSGELFF. The CDR3, as DNA: TGTGCCACCAGCAGAGATCTCGTAAGCGGGAGCTCCGGGGAGCTGTTTTTT. The chain couples TRBV15 to TRBJ2-2; 8 bases map to TRBD2. The germline V gene encodes CDR1 LNHNV and CDR2 YYDKDF (reference sequence). The CDR3 has 17 residues. Unmatched junction bases numbered 9, after V lost 0 bases and J lost 6 bases.

V is TRBV27 and J is TRBJ2-7; 8 bases map to TRBD1. The germline V gene has CDR1 MNHEY and CDR2 SMNVEV (reference sequence). The ends lost 1 base at V and 1 base at J; junction bases unmatched: 3. The CDR3 spans 15 residues. The CDR3: CASSLYTGGSYEQYF. The CDR3 DNA is TGTGCCAGCAGTTTATACACAGGGGGTTCCTACGAGCAGTACTTC.

The chain combines TRBV7-9 with TRBJ2-3; 7 nucleotides line up with TRBD1. CDR3 length equals 16 residues. The germline V gene has CDR1 SEHNR and CDR2 FQNEAQ (reference sequence). The V gene end was trimmed by 5 bases and the J gene end by 0 bases; junction bases not matched to a gene: 8. CDR3 bases: TGTGCCAGCAGCCTTAGACAGGGACCTAGCACAGATACGCAGTATTTT. As protein: CASSLRQGPSTDTQYF.

The V and J genes are TRBV7-9 and TRBJ2-2; D is unresolved. The V and J ends lost 5 bases and 0 bases respectively, with 10 bases between them. This CDR3 contains 15 residues. The germline gives CDR1 SEHNR, CDR2 FQNEAQ (reference sequence). The CDR3: CASSRYTSNTGELFF. CDR3 coding DNA: TGTGCCAGCAGCCGTTATACCTCGAACACCGGGGAGCTGTTTTTT.

The gene calls are TRBV3-1 (or the pseudogene TRBV3-2) and TRBJ1-6, with a possible D match to TRBD1 (5 bases). The CDR3 has 16 residues. Deletions cut 5 bases from V and 7 bases from J, with 18 bases between. CDR1 and CDR2 (germline): LGHDT, YNNKEL (reference sequence). This chain's CDR3 is CASSLARGGHNSPLHF. The CDR3, as DNA: TGTGCCAGCAGCTTAGCCCGGGGGGGTCACAATTCACCCCTCCACTTT.

This clone occurred once. The chain links TRBV10-3 to TRBJ2-3, with TRBD2 matching over 14 bases. This CDR3 has 17 amino acids. J lost 2 bases, V lost 4 bases, and 5 bases had no gene match. Looked up from germline, CDR1 is ENHRY and CDR2 is SYGVKD. This CDR3 reads CAISAGLAGGDTDTQYF. DNA for the CDR3: TGTGCCATCAGTGCAGGACTAGCGGGAGGTGACACAGATACGCAGTATTTT.

V gene TRBV7-2 combines with J gene TRBJ2-1; TRBD1 aligns across 8 bases. CDR3 length equals 18 residues. After removal of 2 bases from V and 1 base from J, the junction contained 10 bases not matched to a gene. The germline CDR1 and CDR2 sequences are SGHTA and FQGNSA. This CDR3 reads CASSLPRAGGLSYNEQFF. CDR3 sequence (DNA): TGTGCCAGCAGCTTACCGAGGGCAGGGGGCCTTTCCTACAATGAGCAGTTCTTC.

J is TRBJ2-7 and V is TRBV7-8; the match to TRBD1 covers 8 bases. This CDR3 contains 15 residues. Germline V gene sequence: CDR1 SGHVS, CDR2 FQNEAQ. V shed 4 bases, J shed 4 bases, and the junction held 9 bases outside the gene matches. The CDR3 region is CASSWERQGFYEQYF. Here the CDR3 DNA reads TGTGCCAGCAGCTGGGAGAGACAGGGGTTTTACGAGCAGTACTTC. Full variable domain (missing parts from reference TRBV7-8 and TRBJ2-7): GAGVSQSPRYKVAKRGQDVALRCDPISGHVSLFWYQQALGQGPEFLTYFQNEAQLDKSGLPSDRFFAERPEGSVSTLKIQRTQQEDSAVYLCASSWERQGFYEQYFGPGTRLTVT.

This sequence joins TRBV6-5 and TRBJ2-7, with D possibly being TRBD1 (6 bases). The V end was cut by 7 bases, the J end by 2 bases, with 6 bases between. Looked up from germline, CDR1 is MNHEY and CDR2 is SVGAGI. The CDR3 runs 11 residues. CDR3 sequence: CASKGAYEQYF. CDR3 nucleotide sequence: TGTGCCAGCAAGGGGGCCTACGAGCAGTACTTC.

This chain joins TRBV4-2 and TRBJ2-1; 7 bases fit TRBD2. Germline assignment: CDR1 LGHNA and CDR2 YNFKEQ. J lost 0 bases, V lost 0 bases, and 5 bases had no gene match. The CDR3 runs to 17 residues. CDR3 bases: TGTGCCAGCAGCCAAGATCGGACTAGTAGCTCCTACAATGAGCAGTTCTTC. As protein: CASSQDRTSSSYNEQFF.

The sample holds a few counts of this clone. The chain uses TRBV25-1 and TRBJ1-5; TRBD1 is a possible D gene (5 bases). The CDR3 runs to 11 residues. Looked up from germline, CDR1 is MGHDK and CDR2 is SYGVNS. Trimming took 3 bases from V and 12 from J, leaving 9 bases between them. DNA of the CDR3: TGTGCCAGCAGTGAGGCAGGGCGCCAGCATTTT. Its protein product is CASSEAGRQHF. The whole variable domain, remainder taken from reference TRBV25-1 and TRBJ1-5, is EADIYQTPRYLVIGTGKKITLECSQTMGHDKMYWYQQDPGMELHLIHYSYGVNSTEKGDLSSESTVSRIRTEHFPLTLESARPSHTSQYLCASSEAGRQHFGDGTRLSIL.

With respect to this clone: Sequence at one end of the junction differs from germline and may be a read error. J is TRBJ2-5 and V is TRBV7-7; TRBD2 aligns across 10 bases. CDR1 is SSHAT, CDR2 FNYEAQ, per germline (reference sequence). The CDR3 has 14 residues. This CDR3 is CASSLGLAEETQYF. The CDR3 DNA follows: TGTGCTAGCAGCTTAGGACTAGCGGAAGAGACCCAGTACTTC.

The V gene is TRBV28, the J gene TRBJ2-7, with a possible D match to TRBD1 (6 bases). CDR1 is MDHEN and CDR2 is SYDVKM in the germline V gene. This CDR3 spans 15 amino acids. Trimming took off 3 bases at V and 0 bases at J, with 12 bases between the two ends. CDR3 nucleotides: TGTGCCAGCAGTTTCAGGGACACGGTCTCCTACGAGCAGTACTTC. This gives the protein CASSFRDTVSYEQYF.

V gene TRBV30 combines with J gene TRBJ2-2; D is perhaps TRBD2 (5 bases). This CDR3 spans 18 amino acids. Germline assignment: CDR1 GTSNPN and CDR2 SVGIG (reference sequence). With 4 bases removed from V and 3 bases from J, the gap between germline ends came to 24 bases. CDR3 bases: TGTGCCTGGACCCGGCGGGCCACCCTCCCGCGGCACACCGGGGAGCTGTTTTTT. Its translation: CAWTRRATLPRHTGELFF.

The chain carries TRBV7-3 and TRBJ1-1; TRBD1 might be the D (6 bases). Trimming pared 10 bases from V and 0 bases from J, leaving 12 bases between. Germline V lookup: CDR1 SGHTA, CDR2 FQGTGA. The CDR3 covers 13 residues. The CDR3 here is CATHRAVNTEAFF. The CDR3 nucleotides are TGTGCCACCCACAGGGCAGTGAACACTGAAGCTTTCTTT.

The V gene is TRBV19, the J gene TRBJ2-1; D might be TRBD2 (6 bases). From germline, CDR1 is LNHDA and CDR2 SQIVND (reference sequence). V was cut by 8 bases and J by 8 bases, with 10 bases left in between. The CDR3 length is 11 residues. The CDR3 DNA is TGTGCCAGTCGGACTAACGATGAGCAGTTCTTC. Protein sequence: CASRTNDEQFF.

This clone showed up just once. The chain uses TRBV28 and TRBJ1-1; D perhaps matches TRBD1 (5 bases). V shed 9 bases and J shed 0 bases, with 14 bases lying between them. The CDR3 runs to 14 residues. Germline loops: CDR1 MDHEN, CDR2 SYDVKM. The CDR3 nucleotides are TGTGCCAGTAGACCCGGGGACCTGAACACTGAAGCTTTCTTT. Translated: CASRPGDLNTEAFF.

This clone was found once. Other DNA sequences in the same sample also yield this CDR3. V and J are TRBV7-8 and TRBJ2-7; D possibly matches TRBD1 or TRBD2 (5 bases each). CDR1 and CDR2 from the germline V gene are SGHVS and FQNEAQ. CDR3 length: 13 residues. Between the trimmed V and J ends, which lost 4 bases and 2 bases, there was a span of 9 bases. CDR3 nucleotide sequence: TGTGCCAGCAGCTGGGACCGGGCCTACGAGCAGTACTTC. Its translation: CASSWDRAYEQYF.

The chain combines TRBV9 with TRBJ2-7; TRBD1 agrees at 7 bases. V was clipped by 4 bases and J by 6 bases; unmatched bases: 4. The CDR3 is 12 residues long. The germline gives CDR1 SGDLS, CDR2 YYNGEE. The CDR3 loop reads CASSLTGSEQYF. For the CDR3, the DNA is TGTGCCAGCAGCTTGACAGGGTCCGAGCAGTACTTC.

CDR3 DNA sequence: TGTGCCAGCATGCTTACCGGGAAGGGGAATTCACCCCTCCACTTT. Translated: CASMLTGKGNSPLHF. The chain recombines TRBV14 with TRBJ1-6, with D perhaps TRBD1 (5 bases). With 7 bases removed from V and 7 bases from J, the gap between germline ends came to 17 bases. The CDR3 sequence is 15 residues long. Germline V gene lookup returns CDR1 SGHDN and CDR2 FVKESK.

The chain employs TRBV12-3 or TRBV12-4 and TRBJ1-1; D gene uncertain. The CDR3 spans 12 residues. V shed 7 bases and J shed 5 bases, with 11 bases lying between them. The CDR3 DNA follows: TGTGCCAGCAAAAATACGGGAACTGAAGCTTTCTTT. This gives the protein CASKNTGTEAFF.

CDR3 loop: CASSFGGTQYF. CDR3 DNA sequence: TGTGCCAGCAGTTTCGGAGGTACGCAGTATTTT. The chain employs TRBV27 and TRBJ2-3, with TRBD2 as a possible D gene (5 bases). CDR1 MNHEY and CDR2 SMNVEV come from the germline V gene (reference sequence). The length of the CDR3 is 11 residues. V was trimmed by 3 bases and J by 8 bases, leaving 6 bases between them.

The rearrangement uses TRBV28 and TRBJ1-1; D is uncertain. Germline lookup yields CDR1 MDHEN and CDR2 SYDVKM. Trimming left V 7 bases short and J 6 bases short, with 9 bases between. The CDR3 is 11 amino acids. The CDR3 DNA is TGTGCCAGCACAGGTAGGGCTGAAGCTTTCTTT. Protein sequence: CASTGRAEAFF.